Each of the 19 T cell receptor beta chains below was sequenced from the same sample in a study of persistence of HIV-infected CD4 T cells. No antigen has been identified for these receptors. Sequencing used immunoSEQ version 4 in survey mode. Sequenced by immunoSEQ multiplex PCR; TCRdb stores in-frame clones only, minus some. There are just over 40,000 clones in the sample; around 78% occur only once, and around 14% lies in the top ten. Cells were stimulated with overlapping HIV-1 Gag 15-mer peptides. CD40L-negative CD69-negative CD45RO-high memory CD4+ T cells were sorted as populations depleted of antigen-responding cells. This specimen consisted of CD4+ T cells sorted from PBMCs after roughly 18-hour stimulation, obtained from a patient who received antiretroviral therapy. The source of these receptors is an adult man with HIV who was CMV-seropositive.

CDR3 amino acids: CASSPSRSYNEQFF. The CDR3 nucleotides are TGTGCCAGCTCACCTTCGCGCTCCTACAATGAGCAGTTCTTC. The V gene is TRBV18, the J gene TRBJ2-1; no reliable D call. The CDR3 contains 14 residues. The V end lost 3 bases, the J end lost 0 bases, and 6 bases lay between the germline ends. Germline CDR1 KGHSH, CDR2 LQKENI.

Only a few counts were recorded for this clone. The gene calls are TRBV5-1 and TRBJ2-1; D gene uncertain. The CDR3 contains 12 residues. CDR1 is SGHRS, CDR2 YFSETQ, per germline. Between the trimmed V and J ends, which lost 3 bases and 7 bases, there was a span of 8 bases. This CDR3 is CASSSLANEQFF. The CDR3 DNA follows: TGCGCCAGCAGCTCTCTCGCGAATGAGCAGTTCTTC.

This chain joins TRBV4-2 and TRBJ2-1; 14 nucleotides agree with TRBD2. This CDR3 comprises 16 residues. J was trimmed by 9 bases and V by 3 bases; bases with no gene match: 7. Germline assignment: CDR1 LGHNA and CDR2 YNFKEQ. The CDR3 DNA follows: TGTGCCAGCAGCCAGTCTCCGGGACTAGCGGGAGCTGAGCAGTTCTTC. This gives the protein CASSQSPGLAGAEQFF.

This CDR3 reads CASSQEGSSGGASRYNEQFF. CDR3 nucleotide sequence: TGCGCCAGCAGCCAAGAGGGATCTAGCGGGGGGGCGTCTAGGTACAATGAGCAGTTCTTC. V is TRBV4-1 and J is TRBJ2-1, with 12 bases aligning to TRBD2. The CDR3 length is 20 residues. After removal of 0 bases from V and 4 bases from J, the junction contained 13 bases not matched to a gene. CDR1 and CDR2 (germline): MGHRA, YSYEKL.

CDR3 region: CASSSGSYYGYTF. CDR3 sequence (DNA): TGTGCCAGCAGTTCCGGGTCCTACTATGGCTACACCTTC. This chain links TRBV12-3 or TRBV12-4 with TRBJ1-2, with D hard to call. The V end lost 4 bases, the J end lost 3 bases, and 9 bases lay between the germline ends. CDR3 length: 13 residues.

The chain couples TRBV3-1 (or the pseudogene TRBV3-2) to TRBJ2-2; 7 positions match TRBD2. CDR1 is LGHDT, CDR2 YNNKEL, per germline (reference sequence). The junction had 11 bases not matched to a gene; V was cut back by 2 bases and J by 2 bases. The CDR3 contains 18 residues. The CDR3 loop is CASSQTPPSGVNTGELFF. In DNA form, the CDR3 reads TGTGCCAGCAGCCAAACCCCCCCGAGCGGGGTAAACACCGGGGAGCTGTTTTTT.

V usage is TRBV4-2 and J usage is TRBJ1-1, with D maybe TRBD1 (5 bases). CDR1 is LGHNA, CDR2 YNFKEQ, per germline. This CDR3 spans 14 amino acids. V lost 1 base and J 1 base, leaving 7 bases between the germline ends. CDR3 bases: TGTGCCAGCAGCCAAGCCGGGGGGAACACTGAAGCTTTCTTT. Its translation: CASSQAGGNTEAFF.

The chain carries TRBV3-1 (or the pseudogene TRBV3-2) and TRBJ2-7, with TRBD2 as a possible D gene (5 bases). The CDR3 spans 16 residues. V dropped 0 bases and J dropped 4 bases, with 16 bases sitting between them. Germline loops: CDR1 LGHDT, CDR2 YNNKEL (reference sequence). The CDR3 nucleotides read TGTGCCAGCAGCCAAGATATGCGGTACCGGGGATACGAGCAGTACTTC. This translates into CASSQDMRYRGYEQYF.

Written as DNA, the CDR3 is TGTGCCAGCAGCTACGGGACTCAGGGCCCCCGGGAGCTGTTTTTT. It is translated as CASSYGTQGPRELFF. The V gene is TRBV7-2, the J gene TRBJ2-2, with TRBD2 as a possible D gene (6 bases). Germline V CDR1 and CDR2: SGHTA, FQGNSA. CDR3 length equals 15 residues. V lost 4 bases and J lost 9, with 18 bases in between. The whole variable domain, remainder taken from reference TRBV7-2 and TRBJ2-2, is GAGVSQSPSNKVTEKGKDVELRCDPISGHTALYWYRQSLGQGLEFLIYFQGNSAPDKSGLPSDRFSAERTGGSVSTLTIQRTQQEDSAVYLCASSYGTQGPRELFFGEGSRLTVL.

CDR3 protein: CAWSVPSYGYTF. The CDR3 DNA reads as TGTGCCTGGAGTGTCCCCAGCTATGGCTACACCTTC. The chain is built from TRBV30 and TRBJ1-2; D call uncertain. Germline lookup yields CDR1 GTSNPN and CDR2 SVGIG (reference sequence). This CDR3 comprises 12 residues. Trimming removed 0 bases from V and 4 bases from J, with 6 bases in between. The full variable domain, its missing parts supplied by reference TRBV30 and TRBJ1-2, is SQTIHQWPATLVQPVGSPLSLECTVEGTSNPNLYWYRQAAGRGLQLLFYSVGIGQISSEVPQNLSASRPQDRQFILSSKKLLLSDSGFYLCAWSVPSYGYTFGSGTRLTVV.

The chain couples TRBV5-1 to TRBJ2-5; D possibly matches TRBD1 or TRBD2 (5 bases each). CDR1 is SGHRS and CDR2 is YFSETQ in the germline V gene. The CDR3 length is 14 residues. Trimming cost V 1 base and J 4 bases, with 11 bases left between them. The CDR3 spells CASSLNAGRETQYF. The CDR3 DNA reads TGCGCCAGCAGCTTGAATGCAGGGAGAGAGACCCAGTACTTC.

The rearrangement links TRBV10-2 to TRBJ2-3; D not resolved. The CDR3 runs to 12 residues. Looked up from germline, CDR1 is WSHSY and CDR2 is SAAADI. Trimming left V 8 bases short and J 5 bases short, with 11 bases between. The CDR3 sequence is CASSPSGDTQYF. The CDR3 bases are TGCGCCAGCTCCCCCTCAGGAGATACGCAGTATTTT.

Here the CDR3 DNA reads TGTGCCAGCAGCTTAAATTCGGCGGCCAGTAATGAAAAACTGTTTTTT. Its translation: CASSLNSAASNEKLFF. The V call is TRBV7-2, the J call TRBJ1-4; no firm D call. This CDR3 is 16 amino acids long. Trimming cost V 2 bases and J 4 bases, with 14 bases left between them. From germline, CDR1 is SGHTA and CDR2 FQGNSA.

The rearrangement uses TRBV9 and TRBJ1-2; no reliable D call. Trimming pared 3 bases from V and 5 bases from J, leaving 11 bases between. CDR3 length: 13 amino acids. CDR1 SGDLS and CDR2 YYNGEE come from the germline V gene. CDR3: CASSGAALYGYTF. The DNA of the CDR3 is TGTGCCAGCAGCGGGGCAGCCTTATATGGCTACACCTTC. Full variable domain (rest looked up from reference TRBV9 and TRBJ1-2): DSGVTQTPKHLITATGQRVTLRCSPRSGDLSVYWYQQSLDQGLQFLIQYYNGEERAKGNILERFSAQQFPDLHSELNLSSLELGDSALYFCASSGAALYGYTFGSGTRLTVV.

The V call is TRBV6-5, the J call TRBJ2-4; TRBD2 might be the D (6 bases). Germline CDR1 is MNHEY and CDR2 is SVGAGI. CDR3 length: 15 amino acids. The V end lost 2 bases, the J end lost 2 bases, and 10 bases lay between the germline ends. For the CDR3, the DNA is TGTGCCAGCAGTTACGGGGACTGGTCCAAAAACATTCAGTACTTC. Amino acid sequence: CASSYGDWSKNIQYF.

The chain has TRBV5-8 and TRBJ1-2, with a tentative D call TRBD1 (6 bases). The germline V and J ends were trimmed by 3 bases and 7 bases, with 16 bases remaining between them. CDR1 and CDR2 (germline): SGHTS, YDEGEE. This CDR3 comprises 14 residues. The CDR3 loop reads CASSSDRNMVGYTF. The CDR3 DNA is TGTGCCAGCAGCTCTGACAGGAATATGGTTGGCTACACCTTC.

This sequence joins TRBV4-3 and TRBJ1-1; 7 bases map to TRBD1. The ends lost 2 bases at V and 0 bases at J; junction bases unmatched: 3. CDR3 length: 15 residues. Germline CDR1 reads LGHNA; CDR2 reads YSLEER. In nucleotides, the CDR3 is TGCGCCAGCAGCCAACAGGGGGGGTTGAACACTGAAGCTTTCTTT. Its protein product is CASSQQGGLNTEAFF.

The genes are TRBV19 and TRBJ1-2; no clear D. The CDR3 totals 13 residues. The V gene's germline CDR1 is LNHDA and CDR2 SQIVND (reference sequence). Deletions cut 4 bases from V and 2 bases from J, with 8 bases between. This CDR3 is CASSSYRNYGYTF. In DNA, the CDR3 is TGTGCCAGTAGTAGTTACAGAAACTATGGCTACACCTTC.

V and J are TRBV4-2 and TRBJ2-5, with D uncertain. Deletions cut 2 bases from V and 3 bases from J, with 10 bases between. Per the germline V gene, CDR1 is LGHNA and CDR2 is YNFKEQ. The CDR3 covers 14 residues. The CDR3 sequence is CASSQPRTEETQYF. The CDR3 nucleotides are TGTGCCAGCAGCCAACCCAGGACGGAAGAGACCCAGTACTTC.